The clone carrying this TCR beta chain has at least ten counts. CDR1 MNHNS and CDR2 SASEGT come from the germline V gene. The V end was cut by 1 base, the J end by 5 bases, with 6 bases between. This CDR3 is built from 12 residues. Quantitative 5'-RACE was performed with molecular barcodes, and it yielded the TCR beta libraries. MiXCR was run by TCRdb on the 5' RACE reads, yielding one entry per CDR3 protein. The sample carries some 130,000 distinct CDR3 sequences, around 7.9% recorded once. The sample comes from a study of CD8 T cells in ankylosing spondylitis. This clonotype was sampled from a female donor with ankylosing spondylitis or in good health (not recorded which). Sample: blood, either unsorted or a sorted T cell fraction (not recorded which). The genes are TRBV6-1 and TRBJ2-7; D remains ambiguous. The chain's CDR3 is CASSEVPHEQYF. CDR3 nucleotide sequence: TGTGCCAGCAGTGAAGTCCCCCACGAGCAGTACTTC.